This T cell receptor beta chain appears in the sequencing data of a study of cytomegalovirus exposure and HLA in healthy donors. To note about this clone: Its cognate antigen is unknown.

Primers: 60 Vbeta forward and 13 Jbeta reverse. TCRdb's copy holds only in-frame clones and misses some; the assay was immunoSEQ multiplex PCR. The repertoire holds 150,000 to 200,000 clones, 75% to 85% seen once, with about 1.3% in the top ten. The V and J ends lost 2 bases and 0 bases respectively, with 4 bases between them. This CDR3 spans 13 amino acids. Germline-derived CDR1 and CDR2 are SGDLS and YYNGEE. Study outcomes and limitations: In terms of immune exposure information, only CMV serostatus was available.

The chain recombines TRBV9 with TRBJ2-3; D not certain. The source of this sequence is a girl aged 2-15 years in good health and CMV-seropositive. The sequenced sample was PBMCs. Here the CDR3 reads CASSVRSTDTQYF. The CDR3 DNA follows: TGTGCCAGCAGCGTTCGGAGCACAGATACGCAGTATTTT.